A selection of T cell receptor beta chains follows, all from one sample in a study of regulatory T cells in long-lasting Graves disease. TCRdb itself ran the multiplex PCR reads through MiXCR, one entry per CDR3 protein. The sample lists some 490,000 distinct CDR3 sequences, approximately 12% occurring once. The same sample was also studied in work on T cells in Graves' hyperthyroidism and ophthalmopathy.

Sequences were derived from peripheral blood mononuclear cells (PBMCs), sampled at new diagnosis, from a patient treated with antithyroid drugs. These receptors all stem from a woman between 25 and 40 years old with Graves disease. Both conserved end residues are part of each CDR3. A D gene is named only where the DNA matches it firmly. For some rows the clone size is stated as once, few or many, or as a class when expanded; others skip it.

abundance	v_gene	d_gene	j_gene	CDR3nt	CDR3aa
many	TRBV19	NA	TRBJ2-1	TGTGCCAGTAGGCTGGCCCTCGGGGGAGCCTACAATGAGCAGTTCTTC	CASRLALGGAYNEQFF
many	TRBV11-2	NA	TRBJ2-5	TGTGCCAGCAGCTTCATGGGGTTCCAAGAGACCCAGTACTTC	CASSFMGFQETQYF
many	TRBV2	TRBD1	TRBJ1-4	TGTGCCAGTCGGGCAGGGGGCAATAATGAAAAACTGTTTTTT	CASRAGGNNEKLFF
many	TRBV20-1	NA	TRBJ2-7	TGCAGTGCTAGATCGCAGACAGGCCAGTGGGAGCAGTACTTC	CSARSQTGQWEQYF
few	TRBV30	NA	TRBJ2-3	TGTGCCTGGGGATATGCAGGCGGGAACACAGATACGCAGTATTTT	CAWGYAGGNTDTQYF
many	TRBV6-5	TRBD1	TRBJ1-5	TGTGCCAGCAGTTACACACGGACAGGGGGCGTTCCCCAGCATTTT	CASSYTRTGGVPQHF
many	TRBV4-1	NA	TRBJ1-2	TGCGCCAGCAGCCAAGCGATGGGGCCATTGGGAGAGGGCTACACCTTC	CASSQAMGPLGEGYTF
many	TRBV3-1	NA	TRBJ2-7	TGTGCCAGCAGCCAAGGGGACGGTGCAGCCCACTACTTC	CASSQGDGAAHYF
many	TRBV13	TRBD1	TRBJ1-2	TGTGCCAGCAGCTCCGGACAGGCTAACTATGGCTACACCTTC	CASSSGQANYGYTF
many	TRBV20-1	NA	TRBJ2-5	TGCAGTGCGATACCGGGGTCACAAGAGACCCAGTACTTC	CSAIPGSQETQYF
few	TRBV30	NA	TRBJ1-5	TGTGCCTGGAGTGGGCCAGGATGGCGAGGCAATCAGCCCCAGCATTTT	CAWSGPGWRGNQPQHF
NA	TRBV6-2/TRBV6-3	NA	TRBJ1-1	TGTGCCAGCAGCCACGAGGGAACTGAAGCTTTCTTT	CASSHEGTEAFF
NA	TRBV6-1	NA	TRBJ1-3	TGTGCCAGCAGCCAATACCCGATGCCGGGGGATACTGGAAACACCATATATTTT	CASSQYPMPGDTGNTIYF
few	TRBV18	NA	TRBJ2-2	TGTGCCAGCTCACCAATGACAGGACTGAACACCGGGGAGCTGTTTTTT	CASSPMTGLNTGELFF
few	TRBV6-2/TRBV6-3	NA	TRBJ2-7	TGTGCCAGCAGTGAAGCGGGCTCACACGAGCAGTACTTC	CASSEAGSHEQYF
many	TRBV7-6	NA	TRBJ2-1	TGTGCCAGCAGCGAGGACAGCCGCTCCTACAATGAGCAGTTCTTC	CASSEDSRSYNEQFF
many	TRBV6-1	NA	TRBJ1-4	TGTGCCAGCAGTCATCGACGGACACTCCGCTCGGCTGAAAAACTGTTTTTT	CASSHRRTLRSAEKLFF
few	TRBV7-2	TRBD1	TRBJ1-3	TGTGCCAGCAGCTTAGAAAGGGGGCTGGTTGGAAACACCATATATTTT	CASSLERGLVGNTIYF
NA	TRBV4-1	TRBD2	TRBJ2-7	TGCGCCAGCAGCCACTCCCTAGCGGGAGTTTACGAGCAGTACTTC	CASSHSLAGVYEQYF
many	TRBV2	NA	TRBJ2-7	TGTGCCAGCCAGGCGGGACCGGGCCCCTACGAGCAGTACTTC	CASQAGPGPYEQYF
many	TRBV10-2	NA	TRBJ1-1	TGCGCCAGCACTGACCCTACCGGCCCGGAAGCTTTCTTT	CASTDPTGPEAFF
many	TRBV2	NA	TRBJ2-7	TGTGCCAGCAGGGCTGGGGTAGCGGCTCTATACGAGCAGTACTTC	CASRAGVAALYEQYF
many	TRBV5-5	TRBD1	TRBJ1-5	TGTGCCAGCAGCTTTGGAGACAGGGTGGGCAATCAGCCCCAGCATTTT	CASSFGDRVGNQPQHF
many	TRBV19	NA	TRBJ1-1	TGTGCCAGTAGTCCCATAATGAACACTGAAGCTTTCTTT	CASSPIMNTEAFF
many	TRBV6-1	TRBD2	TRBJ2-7	TGTGCCAGCAGTGCCACCTCCGGGACTAGCGGCGAGCAGTACTTC	CASSATSGTSGEQYF
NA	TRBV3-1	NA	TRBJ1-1	TGTGCCAGCAGCCGGAGAACTCTGAACACTGAAGCTTTCTTT	CASSRRTLNTEAFF
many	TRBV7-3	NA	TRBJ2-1	TGTGCCAGCAGCCGGGGACATTACAATGAGCAGTTCTTC	CASSRGHYNEQFF
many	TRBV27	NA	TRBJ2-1	TGTGCCAGCAGTTTGTCAGCGCGCAATGAGCAGTTCTTC	CASSLSARNEQFF
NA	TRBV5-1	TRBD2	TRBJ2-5	TGCGCCAGCAGCCTTCTGACTAGCGGGAGGGGGCGGAAGACCCAGTACTTC	CASSLLTSGRGRKTQYF
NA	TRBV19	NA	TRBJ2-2	TGTGCCATACAGGGCCCCAACACCGGGGAGCTGTTTTTT	CAIQGPNTGELFF
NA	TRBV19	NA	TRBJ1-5	TGTGCCAGTAGTATCGGGGGCCAGGGGAGCCAGCCCCAGCATTTT	CASSIGGQGSQPQHF
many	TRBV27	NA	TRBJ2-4	TGTGCCAGCAGTCGATCTCCGGCCCTAGCCAAAAACATTCAGTACTTC	CASSRSPALAKNIQYF
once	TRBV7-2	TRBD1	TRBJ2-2	TGTGCCAGCAGCCACGGGACAGGGGGCGGCGGGGAGCTGTTTTTT	CASSHGTGGGGELFF
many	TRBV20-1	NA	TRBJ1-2	TGCAGTGCTCCCCGCCCTTCACTTGATGGCTACACCTTC	CSAPRPSLDGYTF
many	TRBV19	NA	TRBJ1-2	TGTGCCAGTAGTATAGGAGAATTTAACTATGGCTACACCTTC	CASSIGEFNYGYTF
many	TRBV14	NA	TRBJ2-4	TGTGCCAGCAGTTCTCTAGCTGATATTCAGTACTTC	CASSSLADIQYF
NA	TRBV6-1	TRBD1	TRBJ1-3	TGTGCCAGCAGCCAGGGGGGGGCCTCTGGAAACACCATATATTTT	CASSQGGASGNTIYF
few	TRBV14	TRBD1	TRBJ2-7	TGTGCCAGCAGCCAGACCGCCGGGACAGGGACCTACGAGCAGTACTTC	CASSQTAGTGTYEQYF
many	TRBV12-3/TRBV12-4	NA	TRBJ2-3	TGTGCCAGCAGGCAAGGTGGATTTACAGATACGCAGTATTTT	CASRQGGFTDTQYF
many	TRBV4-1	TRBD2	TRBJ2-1	TGCGCCAGCAGCCAGCGACTAGCGGCCTCCTACAATGAGCAGTTCTTC	CASSQRLAASYNEQFF
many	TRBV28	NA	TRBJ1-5	TGTGCCAGCAGTTTAACCCCCCCTGTGCAGCACTATAGCAATCAGCCCCAGCATTTT	CASSLTPPVQHYSNQPQHF
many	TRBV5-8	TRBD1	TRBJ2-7	TGTGCCAGCAGCCGGACAGGGGACTACGAGCAGTACTTC	CASSRTGDYEQYF
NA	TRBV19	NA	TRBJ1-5	TGTGCCAGTTCGGACAGAGGGAGTCAGCCCCAGCATTTT	CASSDRGSQPQHF
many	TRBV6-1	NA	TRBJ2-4	TGTGCCAGCAGGGCAGGGTACATTCAGTACTTC	CASRAGYIQYF
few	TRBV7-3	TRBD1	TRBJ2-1	TGTGCCAGCAGCTCCGGACAGGGGTTGGACAATGAGCAGTTCTTC	CASSSGQGLDNEQFF
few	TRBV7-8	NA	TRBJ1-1	TGTGCCAGCAGCTCAGATGGGTTTAGCACTGAAGCTTTCTTT	CASSSDGFSTEAFF
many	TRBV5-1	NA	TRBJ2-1	TGCGCCAGCAGCATCACAAGCTCCTACAATGAGCAGTTCTTC	CASSITSSYNEQFF
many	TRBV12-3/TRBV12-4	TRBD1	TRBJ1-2	TGTGCCAGCAGTTTGACAGGGGGCAATGGCTACACCTTC	CASSLTGGNGYTF
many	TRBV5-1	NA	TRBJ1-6	TGCGCCAGCAGCTTGGACGGGGGCAATTCACCCCTCCACTTT	CASSLDGGNSPLHF
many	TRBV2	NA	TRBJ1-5	TGTGCCAGCCGGGGGGGTATGGAGCCCCAGCATTTT	CASRGGMEPQHF
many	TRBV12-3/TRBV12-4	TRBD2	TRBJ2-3	TGTGCCAGCAGTTTCTCAGCGGGAGGGCTGGATACGCAGTATTTT	CASSFSAGGLDTQYF
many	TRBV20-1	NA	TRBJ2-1	TGCAGTGCTAGCCGCGCCGCTGAGCAGTTCTTC	CSASRAAEQFF
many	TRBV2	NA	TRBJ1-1	TGTGCCAGCAGTGCTTGGCGGGGCTATGAAGCTTTCTTT	CASSAWRGYEAFF
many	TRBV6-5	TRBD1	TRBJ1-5	TGTGCCAGCAGTTTGACCGGGACAGGGAGTAGCAATCAGCCCCAGCATTTT	CASSLTGTGSSNQPQHF
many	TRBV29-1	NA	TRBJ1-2	TGCAGCGTAGTTGACAACGGTCATGGCTACACCTTC	CSVVDNGHGYTF
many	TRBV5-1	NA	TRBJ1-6	TGCGCCAGCAGTGTTGACAGCAGGAATTCACCCCTCCACTTT	CASSVDSRNSPLHF
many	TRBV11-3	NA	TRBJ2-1	TGTGCCAGCAGCCCGGGCCTGAATGAGCAGTTCTTC	CASSPGLNEQFF